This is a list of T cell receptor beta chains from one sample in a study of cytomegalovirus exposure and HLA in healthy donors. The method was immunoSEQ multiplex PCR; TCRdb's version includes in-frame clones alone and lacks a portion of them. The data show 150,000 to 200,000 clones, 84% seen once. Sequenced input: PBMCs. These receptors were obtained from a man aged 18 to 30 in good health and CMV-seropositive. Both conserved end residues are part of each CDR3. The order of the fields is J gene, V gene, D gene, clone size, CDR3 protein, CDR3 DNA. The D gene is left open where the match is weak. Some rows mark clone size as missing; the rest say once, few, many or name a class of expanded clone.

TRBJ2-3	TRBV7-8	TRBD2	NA	CASSRQRGAGGYTQYF	TGTGCCAGCAGCCGCCAGCGGGGGGCGGGAGGCTACACGCAGTATTTT
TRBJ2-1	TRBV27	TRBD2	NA	CASSLLPFTSGIYNEQFF	TGTGCCAGCAGTTTATTGCCCTTCACTAGCGGGATCTACAATGAGCAGTTCTTC
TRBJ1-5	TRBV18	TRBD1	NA	CASSPSGQGVRWDF	TGTGCCAGCTCACCGTCAGGACAGGGGGTTCGGTGGGATTTT
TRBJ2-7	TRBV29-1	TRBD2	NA	CSVETSHEQYF	TGCAGCGTCGAGACTAGCCACGAGCAGTACTTC
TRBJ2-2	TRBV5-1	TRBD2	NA	CASLGGQSGNGELFF	TGCGCCAGCCTGGGAGGGCAGTCCGGGAACGGGGAGCTGTTTTTT
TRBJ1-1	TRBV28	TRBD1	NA	CASSPGRGHAEAFF	TGTGCCAGCAGTCCCGGGAGGGGGCACGCTGAAGCTTTCTTT
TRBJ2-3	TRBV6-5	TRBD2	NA	CASSYSSGFTDTQYF	TGTGCCAGCAGTTACTCTAGCGGGTTCACAGATACGCAGTATTTT
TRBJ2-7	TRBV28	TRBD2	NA	CASRIQWGGYEQYF	TGTGCCAGCAGGATCCAATGGGGGGGGTACGAGCAGTACTTC
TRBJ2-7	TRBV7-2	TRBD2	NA	CASSLEGTSGIYEQYF	TGTGCCAGCAGCTTAGAGGGGACTAGCGGGATATACGAGCAGTACTTC
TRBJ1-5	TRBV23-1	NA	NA	CASSQSGGDATSGNQPQHF	TGCGCCAGCAGTCAATCGGGGGGGGACGCCACATCGGGCAATCAGCCCCAGCATTTT
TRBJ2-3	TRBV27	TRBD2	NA	CASSLWSSGSTDTQYF	TGTGCCAGCAGTTTATGGTCTAGCGGAAGCACAGATACGCAGTATTTT
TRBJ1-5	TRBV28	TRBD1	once	CASSSTGDKEPQHF	TGTGCCAGCAGTTCGACAGGGGACAAAGAGCCCCAGCATTTT
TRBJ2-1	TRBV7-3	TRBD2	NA	CASSVLAGLGNEQFF	TGTGCCAGCAGCGTTCTAGCGGGCCTCGGCAATGAGCAGTTCTTC
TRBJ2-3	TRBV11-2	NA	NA	CASSFNSGSTDTQYF	TGTGCCAGCAGCTTCAATAGCGGAAGCACAGATACGCAGTATTTT
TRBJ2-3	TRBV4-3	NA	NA	CASSQDLADTQYF	TGCGCCAGCAGCCAAGACTTAGCAGATACGCAGTATTTT
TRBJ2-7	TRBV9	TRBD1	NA	CASSVEGQGGDEQYF	TGTGCCAGCAGCGTAGAGGGACAGGGTGGGGACGAGCAGTACTTC
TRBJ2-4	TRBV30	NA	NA	CAWRGGRGAFQYF	TGTGCCTGGAGGGGGGGACGAGGCGCCTTTCAGTACTTC
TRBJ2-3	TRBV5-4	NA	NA	CASSLGGMSTDTQYF	TGTGCCAGCAGCTTGGGCGGGATGAGCACAGATACGCAGTATTTT
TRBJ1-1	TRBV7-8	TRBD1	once	CASRESKRGRGKIEAFF	TGTGCCAGCCGGGAATCTAAGAGGGGGCGCGGTAAGATTGAAGCTTTCTTT
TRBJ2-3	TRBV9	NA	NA	CASSGHTGDYDTQYF	TGTGCCAGCAGCGGGCACACCGGAGACTATGATACGCAGTATTTT